The entry that follows covers one T cell receptor beta chain sequence. Its antigen is as yet unknown. These data come from a study of cytomegalovirus exposure and HLA in healthy donors. Overall study findings and caveats: Rare TCR sequences predominated, though certain public TCRs were found in many donors.

The PCR used 60 Vbeta and 13 Jbeta primers. Assay used: immunoSEQ multiplex PCR; TCRdb lists only in-frame clones, some missing. The specimen's table records about 55,000 clones. Per the germline V gene, CDR1 is MNHNS and CDR2 is SASEGT. Trimming took 4 bases from V and 7 from J; bases not matched to a gene: 3. This CDR3 region has 13 residues. Every donor was a healthy person donating bone marrow. The sample taken for sequencing was PBMCs. V gene TRBV6-1 combines with J gene TRBJ1-1; 10 nucleotides line up with TRBD1. This TCR was sampled from a woman aged 55-69 years in good health and CMV-seropositive. CDR3 nucleotide sequence: TGTGCCAGCAGTGGAGACAGGGGGCGTGAAGCTTTCTTT. This encodes CASSGDRGREAFF.